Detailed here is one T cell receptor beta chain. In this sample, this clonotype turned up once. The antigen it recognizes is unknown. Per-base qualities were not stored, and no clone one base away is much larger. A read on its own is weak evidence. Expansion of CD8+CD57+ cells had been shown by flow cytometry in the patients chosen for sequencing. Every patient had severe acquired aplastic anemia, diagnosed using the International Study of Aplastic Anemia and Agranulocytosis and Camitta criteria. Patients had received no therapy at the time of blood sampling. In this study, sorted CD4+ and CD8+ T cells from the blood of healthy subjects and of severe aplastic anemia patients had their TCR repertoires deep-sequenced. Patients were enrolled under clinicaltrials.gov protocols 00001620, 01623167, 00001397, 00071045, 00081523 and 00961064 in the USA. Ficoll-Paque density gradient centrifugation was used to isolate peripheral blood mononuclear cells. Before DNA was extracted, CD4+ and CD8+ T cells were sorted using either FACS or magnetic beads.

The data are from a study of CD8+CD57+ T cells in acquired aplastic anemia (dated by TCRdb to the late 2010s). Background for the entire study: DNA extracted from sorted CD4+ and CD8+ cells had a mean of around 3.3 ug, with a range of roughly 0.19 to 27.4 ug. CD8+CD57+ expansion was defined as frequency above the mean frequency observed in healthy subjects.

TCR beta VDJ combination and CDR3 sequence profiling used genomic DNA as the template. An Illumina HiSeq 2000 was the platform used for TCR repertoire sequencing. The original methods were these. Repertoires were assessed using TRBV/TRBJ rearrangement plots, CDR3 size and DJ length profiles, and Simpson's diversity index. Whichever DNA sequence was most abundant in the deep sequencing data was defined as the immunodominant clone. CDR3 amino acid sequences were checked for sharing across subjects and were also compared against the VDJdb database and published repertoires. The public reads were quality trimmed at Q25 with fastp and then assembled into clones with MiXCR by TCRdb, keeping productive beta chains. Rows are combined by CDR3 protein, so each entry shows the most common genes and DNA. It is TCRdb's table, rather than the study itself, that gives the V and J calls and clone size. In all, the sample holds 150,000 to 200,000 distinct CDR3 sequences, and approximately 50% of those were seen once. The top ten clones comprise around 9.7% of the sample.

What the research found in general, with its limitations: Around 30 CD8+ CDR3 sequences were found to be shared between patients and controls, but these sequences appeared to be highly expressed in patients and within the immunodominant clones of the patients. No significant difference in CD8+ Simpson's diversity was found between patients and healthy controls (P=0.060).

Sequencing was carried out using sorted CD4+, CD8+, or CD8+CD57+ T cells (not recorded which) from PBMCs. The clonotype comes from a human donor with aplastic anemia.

The nucleotide sequence reads TGCGCCAGCAGCTTGGGGGACCCTATCGCGGGGGAGCTGTTTTTT. Its translation reads: CASSLGDPIAGELFF. The V and J genes are TRBV5-1 and TRBJ2-2; the D segment may tentatively be TRBD1 or TRBD2, each giving 5 matched bases. The junction shows trimming of 0 bases on V and 8 bases on J, plus 14 bases between the germline ends. From the cysteine up to the phenylalanine, the CDR3 has a length of 15 residues. The retained sequence is limited to the CDR3, 45 bases, with the frame set at the first base. The CDR1 and CDR2 encoded by the germline V gene are SGHRS and YFSETQ.